This T cell receptor (beta chain) emerged from a study of memory CD4+ T cells and cytomegalovirus serostatus. Single viable CD3+CD4+CD8-CD45RO+ cells were sorted as the memory CD4+ T cells. Data came from immunoSEQ multiplex PCR; TCRdb stores just in-frame clones and leaves some out. The sample has about 96,000 clones; over 70% are singletons. V gave up 4 bases and J gave up 5 bases, with 9 bases separating them. The CDR3 extends over 12 amino acids. Germline assignment: CDR1 SGHDT and CDR2 YYEEEE. Sequencing was carried out using memory CD4+ T cells from blood. This chain connects TRBV5-6 to TRBJ2-5; D ambiguous. The receptor was isolated from an adult in good health and CMV-seropositive. In DNA form, the CDR3 reads TGTGCCAGCAGCGTCCCACGGGAGACCCAGTACTTC. As protein: CASSVPRETQYF. The full variable domain, completed using reference TRBV5-6 and TRBJ2-5, is DAGVTQSPTHLIKTRGQQVTLRCSPKSGHDTVSWYQQALGQGPQFIFQYYEEEERQRGNFPDRFSGHQFPNYSSELNVNALLLGDSALYLCASSVPRETQYFGPGTRLLVL.